The rows below give T cell receptor beta chains drawn from one sample of a study of blood T cells in healthy people across ages. TCRdb processed the 5' RACE reads anew with MiXCR; each CDR3 protein has one entry. This sample has some 550,000 distinct CDR3 sequences, with roughly 43% found just once. Sample: blood. All receptors come from an older man in good health. Both conserved end residues are part of each CDR3. The order of the fields is D gene, J gene, clone size, V gene, CDR3 DNA, CDR3 protein. A D gene is named only where the DNA matches it firmly. Not every row has a clone size; where given, it reads once, few, many or a size class.

d_gene: TRBD2; j_gene: TRBJ2-7; abundance: NA; v_gene: TRBV5-1; CDR3nt: TGCGCCAGCGCAGGACCCGGGACTAGCAAAGTCTACGAGCAGTACTTC; CDR3aa: CASAGPGTSKVYEQYF
d_gene: NA; j_gene: TRBJ1-1; abundance: few; v_gene: TRBV6-6; CDR3nt: TGTGCCAGCAGTTACGGCGGGCTGGGGGGTCAGACTGAAGCTTTCTTT; CDR3aa: CASSYGGLGGQTEAFF
d_gene: NA; j_gene: TRBJ1-1; abundance: NA; v_gene: TRBV4-3; CDR3nt: TGCGCCAGCAGCCACAGGGTCATGAACACTGAAGCTTTCTTT; CDR3aa: CASSHRVMNTEAFF
d_gene: NA; j_gene: TRBJ2-7; abundance: once; v_gene: TRBV7-2; CDR3nt: TGTGCCAGCAGCGTTACGGGGGCTACGTCGCAGTACTTC; CDR3aa: CASSVTGATSQYF
d_gene: NA; j_gene: TRBJ1-4; abundance: NA; v_gene: TRBV5-1; CDR3nt: TGCGCCAGCAAAAGGGGGACTACAACTAATGAAAAACTGTTTTTT; CDR3aa: CASKRGTTTNEKLFF
d_gene: NA; j_gene: TRBJ2-6; abundance: many; v_gene: TRBV20-1; CDR3nt: TGCAGTGCTAGAGAAGGACAGCCCTTCTCTGGGGCCAACGTCCTGACTTTC; CDR3aa: CSAREGQPFSGANVLTF
d_gene: NA; j_gene: TRBJ2-7; abundance: NA; v_gene: TRBV7-3; CDR3nt: TGTGCCAGCGGCCGAGACGGGACTGCCTACGAGCAGTACTTC; CDR3aa: CASGRDGTAYEQYF
d_gene: NA; j_gene: TRBJ2-5; abundance: NA; v_gene: TRBV7-3; CDR3nt: TGTGCCAGCAGCTTATATGGTGGGGTACAAGAGACCCAGTACTTC; CDR3aa: CASSLYGGVQETQYF
d_gene: TRBD2; j_gene: TRBJ2-3; abundance: NA; v_gene: TRBV6-5; CDR3nt: TGTGCCAGCAGTTACTCGACGGGGGGAGATACGCAGTATTTT; CDR3aa: CASSYSTGGDTQYF
d_gene: TRBD2; j_gene: TRBJ2-3; abundance: NA; v_gene: TRBV7-2; CDR3nt: TGTGCCAGCAGCACCGGGACTAGCCGGCCAGATACGCAGTATTTT; CDR3aa: CASSTGTSRPDTQYF
d_gene: NA; j_gene: TRBJ1-6; abundance: few; v_gene: TRBV20-1; CDR3nt: TGCAGTGCTAGACCCACCGACAGACAATATTCACCCCTCCACTTT; CDR3aa: CSARPTDRQYSPLHF
d_gene: NA; j_gene: TRBJ2-6; abundance: NA; v_gene: TRBV25-1; CDR3nt: TGTGCCAGCAGTAGGGGACCCTCTGGGGCCAACGTCCTGACTTTC; CDR3aa: CASSRGPSGANVLTF
d_gene: NA; j_gene: TRBJ2-1; abundance: few; v_gene: TRBV6-6; CDR3nt: TGTGCCAGCACCGAGCGGAGCTCCTACAATGAGCAGTTCTTC; CDR3aa: CASTERSSYNEQFF
d_gene: TRBD2; j_gene: TRBJ2-1; abundance: NA; v_gene: TRBV5-1; CDR3nt: TGCGCCAGCAGCTTGGGGGGACTAGCGGGAGTCTACAATGAGCAGTTCTTC; CDR3aa: CASSLGGLAGVYNEQFF
d_gene: NA; j_gene: TRBJ2-1; abundance: NA; v_gene: TRBV5-5; CDR3nt: TGTGCCAGCAGCCCGCACTTCGACAATGAGCAGTTCTTC; CDR3aa: CASSPHFDNEQFF
d_gene: NA; j_gene: TRBJ2-5; abundance: NA; v_gene: TRBV7-2; CDR3nt: TGTGCCAGCAGCTTAGCTTCAGGGTCTGGGTGGGAGACCCAGTACTTC; CDR3aa: CASSLASGSGWETQYF
d_gene: TRBD1; j_gene: TRBJ2-1; abundance: NA; v_gene: TRBV10-3; CDR3nt: TGTGCCACCCAGGGGGACCATGAGCAGTTCTTC; CDR3aa: CATQGDHEQFF
d_gene: TRBD1; j_gene: TRBJ2-3; abundance: NA; v_gene: TRBV29-1; CDR3nt: TGCAGCGGTACAGGGACAGGGGGACCCACAGATACGCAGTATTTT; CDR3aa: CSGTGTGGPTDTQYF
d_gene: NA; j_gene: TRBJ1-2; abundance: NA; v_gene: TRBV3-1; CDR3nt: TGTGCCAGCAGCCAAGATGTGGGGACCGCCTATGGCTACACCTTC; CDR3aa: CASSQDVGTAYGYTF
d_gene: NA; j_gene: TRBJ1-5; abundance: few; v_gene: TRBV6-6; CDR3nt: TGTGCCAGCAGCGGGGGCGCAGCCAACAATCAGCCCCAGCATTTT; CDR3aa: CASSGGAANNQPQHF
d_gene: TRBD2; j_gene: TRBJ2-1; abundance: NA; v_gene: TRBV7-2; CDR3nt: TGTGCCAGCAGCTTAGGCCGTTCTAGCGGGGTTAATGAGCAGTTCTTC; CDR3aa: CASSLGRSSGVNEQFF
d_gene: NA; j_gene: TRBJ2-1; abundance: NA; v_gene: TRBV5-1; CDR3nt: TGCGCCAGCAGCCCGGACAGAATCTACAATGAGCAGTTCTTC; CDR3aa: CASSPDRIYNEQFF
d_gene: NA; j_gene: TRBJ2-1; abundance: NA; v_gene: TRBV7-2; CDR3nt: TGTGCCAGCAGCTATGGATTTTACAATGAGCAGTTCTTC; CDR3aa: CASSYGFYNEQFF
d_gene: NA; j_gene: TRBJ2-7; abundance: few; v_gene: TRBV7-9; CDR3nt: TGTGCCAGCAGGGACAATACCTACGAGCAGTACTTC; CDR3aa: CASRDNTYEQYF
d_gene: NA; j_gene: TRBJ2-1; abundance: few; v_gene: TRBV7-3; CDR3nt: TGTGCCAGCAGCTTTGCTCGGCCGAGCTCCTACAATGAGCAGTTCTTC; CDR3aa: CASSFARPSSYNEQFF
d_gene: TRBD2; j_gene: TRBJ2-7; abundance: few; v_gene: TRBV12-3/TRBV12-4; CDR3nt: TGTGCCAGCAGTCCCTCCGTGGGAGGGCCGGGCGAGCAGTACTTC; CDR3aa: CASSPSVGGPGEQYF
d_gene: NA; j_gene: TRBJ2-7; abundance: once; v_gene: TRBV3-1; CDR3nt: TGTGCCAGCAGCCAAGTCATCTACGAGCAGTACTTC; CDR3aa: CASSQVIYEQYF